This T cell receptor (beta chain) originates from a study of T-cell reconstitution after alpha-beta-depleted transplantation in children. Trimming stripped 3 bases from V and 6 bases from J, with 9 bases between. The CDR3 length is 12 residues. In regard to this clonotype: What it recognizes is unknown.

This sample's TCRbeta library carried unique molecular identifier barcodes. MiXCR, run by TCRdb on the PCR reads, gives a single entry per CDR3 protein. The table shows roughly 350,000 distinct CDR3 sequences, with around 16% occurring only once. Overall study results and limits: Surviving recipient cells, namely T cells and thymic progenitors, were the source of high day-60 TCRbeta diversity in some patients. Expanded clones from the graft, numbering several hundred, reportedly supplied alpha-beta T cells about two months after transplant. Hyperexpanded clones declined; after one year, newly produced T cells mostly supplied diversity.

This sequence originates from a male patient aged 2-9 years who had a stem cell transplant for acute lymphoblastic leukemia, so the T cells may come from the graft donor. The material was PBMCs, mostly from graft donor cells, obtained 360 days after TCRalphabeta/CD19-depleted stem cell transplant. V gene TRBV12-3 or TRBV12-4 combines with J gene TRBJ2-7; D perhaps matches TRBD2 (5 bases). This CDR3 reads CASSFHGVEQYF. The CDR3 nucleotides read TGTGCCAGCAGTTTCCACGGGGTCGAGCAGTACTTC.